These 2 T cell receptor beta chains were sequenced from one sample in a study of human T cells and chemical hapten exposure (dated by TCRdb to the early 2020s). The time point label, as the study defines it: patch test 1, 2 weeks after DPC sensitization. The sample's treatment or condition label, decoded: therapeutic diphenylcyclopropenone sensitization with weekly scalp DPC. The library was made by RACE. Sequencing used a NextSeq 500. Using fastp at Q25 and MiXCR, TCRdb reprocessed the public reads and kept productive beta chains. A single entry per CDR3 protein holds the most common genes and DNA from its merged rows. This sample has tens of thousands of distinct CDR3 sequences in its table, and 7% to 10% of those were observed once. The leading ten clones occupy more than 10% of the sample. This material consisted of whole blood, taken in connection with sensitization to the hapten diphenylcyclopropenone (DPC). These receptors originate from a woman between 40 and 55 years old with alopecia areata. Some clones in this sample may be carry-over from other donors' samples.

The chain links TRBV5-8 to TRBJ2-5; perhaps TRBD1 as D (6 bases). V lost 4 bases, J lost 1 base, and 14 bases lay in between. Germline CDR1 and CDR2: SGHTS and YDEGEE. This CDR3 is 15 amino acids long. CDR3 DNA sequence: TGTGCCAGCAGCCCCGGGACCAGGGGCCAAGAGACCCAGTACTTC. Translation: CASSPGTRGQETQYF.

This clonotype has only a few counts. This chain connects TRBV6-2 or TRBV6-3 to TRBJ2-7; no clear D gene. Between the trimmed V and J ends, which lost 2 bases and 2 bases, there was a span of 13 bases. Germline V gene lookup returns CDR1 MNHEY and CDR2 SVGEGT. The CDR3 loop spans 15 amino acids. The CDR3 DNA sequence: TGTGCCAGCAGTTACGAGGTTTATCAGCCCTACGAGCAGTACTTC. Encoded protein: CASSYEVYQPYEQYF.